This TCR beta chain was sequenced in a study of T-cell memory formation after mild COVID-19. Study-wide findings and caveats: Clones contracting over day 15 to 85 were CD4/CD8 balanced, with later expanders leaning CD4+.

In regard to this clonotype: Its antigen is currently unknown.

V lost 4 bases to trimming and J lost 6 bases, with 19 bases between them. CDR1 SQVTM and CDR2 ANQGSEA come from the germline V gene. The CDR3 runs to 15 residues. TCRdb reprocessed the 5' RACE reads via MiXCR and lists one record per CDR3 protein. The repertoire consists of a few hundred thousand distinct CDR3 sequences, with 19% occurring once and the leading ten covering 20% to 25%. V is TRBV29-1 and J is TRBJ1-5; TRBD1 might be the D (5 bases). Specimen: PBMCs or a T cell subset sorted from them (not recorded which). This clonotype was obtained from a man between 18 and 35 years old who had mild COVID-19 (a few samples of this study predate the infection). Cell type and time point are not known. The CDR3 sequence: CSVAPSGGVSQPQHF. For the CDR3, the DNA is TGCAGCGTTGCGCCTTCTGGAGGGGTAAGTCAGCCCCAGCATTTT.